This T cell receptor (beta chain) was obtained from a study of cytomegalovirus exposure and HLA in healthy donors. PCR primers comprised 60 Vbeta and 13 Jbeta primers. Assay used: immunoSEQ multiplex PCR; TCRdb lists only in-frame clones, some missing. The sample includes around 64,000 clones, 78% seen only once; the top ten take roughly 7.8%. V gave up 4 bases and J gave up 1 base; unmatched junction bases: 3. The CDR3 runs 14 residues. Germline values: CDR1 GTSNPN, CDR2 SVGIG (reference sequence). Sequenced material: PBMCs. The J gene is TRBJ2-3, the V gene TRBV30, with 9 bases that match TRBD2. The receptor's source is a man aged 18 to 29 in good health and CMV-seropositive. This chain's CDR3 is CAWTKRGGTDTQYF. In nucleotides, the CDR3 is TGTGCCTGGACTAAGCGGGGGGGCACAGATACGCAGTATTTT.